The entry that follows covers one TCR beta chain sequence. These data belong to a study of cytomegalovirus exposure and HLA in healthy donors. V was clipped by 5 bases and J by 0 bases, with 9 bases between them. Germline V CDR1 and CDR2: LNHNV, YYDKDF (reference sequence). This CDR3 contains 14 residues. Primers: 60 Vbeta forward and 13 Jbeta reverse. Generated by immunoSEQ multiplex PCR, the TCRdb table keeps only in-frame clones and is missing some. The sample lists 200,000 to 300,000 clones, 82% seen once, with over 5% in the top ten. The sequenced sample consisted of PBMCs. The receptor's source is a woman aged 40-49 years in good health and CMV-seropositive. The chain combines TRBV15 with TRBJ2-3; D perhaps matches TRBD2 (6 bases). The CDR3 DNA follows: TGTGCCACCAGCCCAGGAGGGAGCACAGATACGCAGTATTTT. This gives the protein CATSPGGSTDTQYF.